Presented here are 3 T cell receptor beta chains from one specimen sequenced in a study of cytomegalovirus exposure and HLA in healthy donors. It was with 60 Vbeta and 13 Jbeta primers that the PCR ran. The data were produced by immunoSEQ multiplex PCR, yet TCRdb's version contains in-frame clones alone and is incomplete. This table holds 160,000 or so clones, 80% found once. The specimen was PBMCs. The receptors were gathered from a man between 25 and 39 years old in good health and CMV-seronegative.

The rearrangement uses TRBV6-4 and TRBJ2-2; D is perhaps TRBD2 (6 bases). Trimming took 3 bases from V and 5 from J, leaving 7 bases between them. Per the germline V gene, CDR1 is MRHNA and CDR2 is SNTAGT. The CDR3 length is 13 residues. Here the CDR3 reads CASSEAGTGELFF. DNA for the CDR3: TGTGCCAGCAGTGAGGCGGGGACCGGGGAGCTGTTTTTT.

The chain couples TRBV10-2 to TRBJ1-2; a possible D gene is TRBD1 (5 bases). The CDR3 sequence is 13 residues long. V was cut by 1 base and J by 8 bases, with 11 bases left in between. The germline V gene encodes CDR1 WSHSY and CDR2 SAAADI. Here the CDR3 reads CASSEYGASGYTF. DNA for the CDR3: TGCGCCAGCAGTGAGTATGGGGCCAGCGGCTACACCTTC.

The chain recombines TRBV19 with TRBJ2-3, with D possibly being TRBD1 (7 bases). Germline CDR1 is LNHDA and CDR2 is SQIVND (reference sequence). Deletions cut 0 bases from V and 2 bases from J, with 15 bases between. The CDR3 totals 17 residues. CDR3 protein: CASSIDHGGTVTDTQYF. Written as DNA, the CDR3 is TGTGCCAGTAGTATAGATCACGGAGGGACAGTCACAGATACGCAGTATTTT.